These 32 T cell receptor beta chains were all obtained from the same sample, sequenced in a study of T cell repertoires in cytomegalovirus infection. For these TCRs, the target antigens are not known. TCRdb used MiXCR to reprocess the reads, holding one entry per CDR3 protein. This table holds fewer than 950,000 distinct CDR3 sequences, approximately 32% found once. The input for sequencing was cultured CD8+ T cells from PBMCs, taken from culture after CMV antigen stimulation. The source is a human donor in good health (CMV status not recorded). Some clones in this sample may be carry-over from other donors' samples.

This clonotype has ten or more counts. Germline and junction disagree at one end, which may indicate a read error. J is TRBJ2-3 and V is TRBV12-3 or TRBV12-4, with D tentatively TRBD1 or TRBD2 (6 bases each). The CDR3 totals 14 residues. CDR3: CASSLGGTTDTQYF. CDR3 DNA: TGTGCCAGCAGCTTAGGGGGGACCACAGATACGCAGTATTTT.

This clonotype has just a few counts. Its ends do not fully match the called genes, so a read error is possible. The CDR3 DNA follows: TGTGCTAGCAGCCCGGCCCAGGGAAGAGAGACCCAGTACTTC. Its protein product is CASSPAQGRETQYF. J is TRBJ2-5 and V is TRBV7-7; D is perhaps TRBD1 (5 bases). Looked up from germline, CDR1 is SSHAT and CDR2 is FNYEAQ (reference sequence). CDR3 length equals 14 residues.

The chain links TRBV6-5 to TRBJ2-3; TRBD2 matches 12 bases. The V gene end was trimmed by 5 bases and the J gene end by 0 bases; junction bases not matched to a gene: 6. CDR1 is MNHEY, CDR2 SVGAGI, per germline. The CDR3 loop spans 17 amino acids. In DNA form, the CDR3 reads TGTGCCAGCAGTCCACCGACTAGCGGGGGAAGCACAGATACGCAGTATTTT. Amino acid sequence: CASSPPTSGGSTDTQYF.

The DNA for the CDR3 is TGTGCCAGTACCACAAGGGACGCTCGCTGGGCCAACGTCCTGACTTTC. Its protein product is CASTTRDARWANVLTF. This chain links TRBV9 with TRBJ2-6; either TRBD1 or TRBD2 may supply D (5 bases each). This CDR3 comprises 16 residues. V lost 8 bases to trimming and J lost 5 bases, with 20 bases between them. Germline values: CDR1 SGDLS, CDR2 YYNGEE.

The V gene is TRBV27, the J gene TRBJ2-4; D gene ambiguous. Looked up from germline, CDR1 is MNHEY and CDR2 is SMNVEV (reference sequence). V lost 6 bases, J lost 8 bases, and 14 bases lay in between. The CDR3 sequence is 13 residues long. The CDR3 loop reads CASSTHPGDIQYF. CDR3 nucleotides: TGTGCCAGCAGCACCCACCCTGGAGACATTCAGTACTTC.

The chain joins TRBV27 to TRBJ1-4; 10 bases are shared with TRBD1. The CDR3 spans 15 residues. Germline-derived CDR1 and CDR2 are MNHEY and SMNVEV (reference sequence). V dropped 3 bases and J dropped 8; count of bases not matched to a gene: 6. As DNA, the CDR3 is TGTGCCAGCAGTTTGGTGGGGACAGGGGAAGAAAAACTGTTTTTT. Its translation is CASSLVGTGEEKLFF. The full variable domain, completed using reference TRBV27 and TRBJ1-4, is EAQVTQNPRYLITVTGKKLTVTCSQNMNHEYMSWYRQDPGLGLRQIYYSMNVEVTDKGDVPEGYKVSRKEKRNFPLILESPSPNQTSLYFCASSLVGTGEEKLFFGSGTQLSVL.

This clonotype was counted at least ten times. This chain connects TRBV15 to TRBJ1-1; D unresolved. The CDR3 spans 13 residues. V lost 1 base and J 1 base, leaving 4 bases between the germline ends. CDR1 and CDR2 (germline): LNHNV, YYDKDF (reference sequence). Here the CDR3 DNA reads TGTGCCACCAGCAGAGCGGGGAACACTGAAGCTTTCTTT. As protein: CATSRAGNTEAFF.

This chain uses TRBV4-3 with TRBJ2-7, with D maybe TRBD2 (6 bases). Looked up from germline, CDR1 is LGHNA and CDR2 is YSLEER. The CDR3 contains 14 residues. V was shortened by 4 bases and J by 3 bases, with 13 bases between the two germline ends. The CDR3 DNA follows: TGCGCCAGCAGCCGAGGGGACTTCTACTACGAGCAGTACGTC. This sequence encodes CASSRGDFYYEQYV.

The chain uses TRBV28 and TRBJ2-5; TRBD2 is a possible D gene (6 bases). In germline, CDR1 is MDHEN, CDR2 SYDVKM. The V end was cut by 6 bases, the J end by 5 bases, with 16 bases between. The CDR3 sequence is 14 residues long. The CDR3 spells CASRPAGLGETQYF. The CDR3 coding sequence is TGTGCCAGCAGGCCGGCGGGGCTAGGGGAGACCCAGTACTTC. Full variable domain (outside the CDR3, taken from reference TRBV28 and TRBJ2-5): DVKVTQSSRYLVKRTGEKVFLECVQDMDHENMFWYRQDPGLGLRLIYFSYDVKMKEKGDIPEGYSVSREKKERFSLILESASTNQTSMYLCASRPAGLGETQYFGPGTRLLVL.

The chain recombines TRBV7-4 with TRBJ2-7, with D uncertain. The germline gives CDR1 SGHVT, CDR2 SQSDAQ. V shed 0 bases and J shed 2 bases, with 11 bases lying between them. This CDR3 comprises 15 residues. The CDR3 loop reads CASSLAKEQTYEQYF. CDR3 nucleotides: TGTGCCAGCAGCTTAGCGAAAGAACAGACCTACGAGCAGTACTTC.

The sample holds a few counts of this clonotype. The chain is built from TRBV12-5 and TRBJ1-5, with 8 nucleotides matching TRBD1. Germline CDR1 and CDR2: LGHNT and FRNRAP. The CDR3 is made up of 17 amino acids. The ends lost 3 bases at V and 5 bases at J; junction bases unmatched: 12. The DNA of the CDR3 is TGTGCTAGTGGTTTTGGACTTCAAGGACAGGGTCATCAGCCCCAGCATTTT. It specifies CASGFGLQGQGHQPQHF.

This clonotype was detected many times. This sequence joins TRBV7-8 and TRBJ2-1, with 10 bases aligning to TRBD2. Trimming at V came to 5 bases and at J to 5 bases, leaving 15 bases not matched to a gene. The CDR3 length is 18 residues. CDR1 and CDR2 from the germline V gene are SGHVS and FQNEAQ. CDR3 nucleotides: TGTGCCAGCAGCCCAGATAGCGGGGGGCCTGGCCTTAACAATGAGCAGTTCTTC. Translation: CASSPDSGGPGLNNEQFF. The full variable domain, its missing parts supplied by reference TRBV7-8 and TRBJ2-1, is GAGVSQSPRYKVAKRGQDVALRCDPISGHVSLFWYQQALGQGPEFLTYFQNEAQLDKSGLPSDRFFAERPEGSVSTLKIQRTQQEDSAVYLCASSPDSGGPGLNNEQFFGPGTRLTVL.

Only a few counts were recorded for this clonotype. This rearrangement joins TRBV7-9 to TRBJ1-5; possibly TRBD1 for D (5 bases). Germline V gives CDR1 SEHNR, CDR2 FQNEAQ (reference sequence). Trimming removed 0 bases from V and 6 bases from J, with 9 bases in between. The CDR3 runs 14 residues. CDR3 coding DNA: TGTGCCAGCAGCTTAGCCGGGGCGGCTCAGCCCCAGCATTTT. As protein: CASSLAGAAQPQHF.

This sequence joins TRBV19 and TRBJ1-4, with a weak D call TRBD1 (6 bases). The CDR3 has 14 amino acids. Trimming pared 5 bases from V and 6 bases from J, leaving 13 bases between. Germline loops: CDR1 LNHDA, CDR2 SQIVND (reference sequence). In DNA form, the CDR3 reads TGTGCCAGTAGTCCCGGGACATACTATGAAAAACTGTTTTTT. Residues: CASSPGTYYEKLFF.

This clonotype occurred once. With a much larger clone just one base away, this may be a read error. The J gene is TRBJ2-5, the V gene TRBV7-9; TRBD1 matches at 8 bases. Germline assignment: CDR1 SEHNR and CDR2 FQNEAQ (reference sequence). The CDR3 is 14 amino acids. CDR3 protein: CVSSSTTGEETQYF. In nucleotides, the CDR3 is TGTGTCAGCAGCTCGACGACAGGGGAAGAGACCCAGTACTTC.

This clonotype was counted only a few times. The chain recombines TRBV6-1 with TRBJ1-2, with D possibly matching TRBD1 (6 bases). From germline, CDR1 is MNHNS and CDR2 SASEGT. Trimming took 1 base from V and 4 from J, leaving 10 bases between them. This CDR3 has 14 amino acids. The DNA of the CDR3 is TGTGCCAGCAGTGAAGTAGGAGGGGGCTATGGCTACACCTTC. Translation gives CASSEVGGGYGYTF.

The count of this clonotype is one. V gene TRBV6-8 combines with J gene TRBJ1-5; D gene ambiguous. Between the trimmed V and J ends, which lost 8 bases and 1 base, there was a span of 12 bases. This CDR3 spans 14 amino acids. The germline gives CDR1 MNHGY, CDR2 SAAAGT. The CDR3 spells CASQGYGSNQPQHF. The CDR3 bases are TGTGCCAGCCAAGGGTATGGAAGCAATCAGCCCCAGCATTTT.

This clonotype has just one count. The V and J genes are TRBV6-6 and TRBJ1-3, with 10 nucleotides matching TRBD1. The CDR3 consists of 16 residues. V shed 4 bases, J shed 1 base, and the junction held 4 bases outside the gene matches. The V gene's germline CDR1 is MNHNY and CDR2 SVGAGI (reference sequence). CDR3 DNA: TGTGCCAGCAGTTTGGGACAGGGGTTTTCTGGAAACACCATATATTTT. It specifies CASSLGQGFSGNTIYF.

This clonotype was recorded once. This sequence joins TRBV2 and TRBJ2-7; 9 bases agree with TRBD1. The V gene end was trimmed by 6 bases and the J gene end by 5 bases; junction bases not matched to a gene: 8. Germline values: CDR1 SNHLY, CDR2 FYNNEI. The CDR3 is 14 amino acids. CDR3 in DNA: TGTGCCAGCAGGGAGGATACAGGGGGCCACGAGCAGTACTTC. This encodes CASREDTGGHEQYF.

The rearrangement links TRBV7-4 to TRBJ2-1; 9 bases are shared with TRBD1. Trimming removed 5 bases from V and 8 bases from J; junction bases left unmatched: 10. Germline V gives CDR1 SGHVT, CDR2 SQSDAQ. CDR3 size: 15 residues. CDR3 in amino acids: CASSEYPGQGYEQFF. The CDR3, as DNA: TGTGCCAGCAGCGAATATCCGGGACAGGGCTATGAGCAGTTCTTC.

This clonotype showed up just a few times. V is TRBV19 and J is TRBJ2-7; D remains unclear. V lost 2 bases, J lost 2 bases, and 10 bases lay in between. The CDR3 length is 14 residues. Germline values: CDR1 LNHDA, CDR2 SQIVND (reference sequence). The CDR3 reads CASSITLFPYEQYF. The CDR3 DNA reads TGTGCCAGTAGTATAACGCTTTTCCCCTACGAGCAGTACTTC.

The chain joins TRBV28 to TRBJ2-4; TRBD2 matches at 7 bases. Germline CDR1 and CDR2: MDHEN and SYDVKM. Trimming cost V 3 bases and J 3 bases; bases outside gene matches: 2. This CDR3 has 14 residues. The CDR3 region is CASSLGDYKNIQYF. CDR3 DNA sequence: TGTGCCAGCAGTTTGGGGGACTACAAAAACATTCAGTACTTC.

This CDR3 is CATGRGGGTYNEQFF. The DNA for the CDR3 is TGTGCCACCGGCCGCGGAGGAGGAACCTACAATGAGCAGTTCTTC. The genes are TRBV24-1 and TRBJ2-1, with a tentative D call TRBD2 (5 bases). This CDR3 is 15 amino acids long. The V gene lost 9 bases and the J gene lost 2 bases, with 16 bases spanning the gap. Germline V gives CDR1 KGHDR, CDR2 SFDVKD.

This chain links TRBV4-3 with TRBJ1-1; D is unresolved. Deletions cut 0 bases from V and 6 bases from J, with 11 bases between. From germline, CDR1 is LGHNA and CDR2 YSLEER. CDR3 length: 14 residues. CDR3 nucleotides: TGCGCCAGCAGCCAAGATGTCCAGTTTTCTGAAGCTTTCTTT. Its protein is CASSQDVQFSEAFF.

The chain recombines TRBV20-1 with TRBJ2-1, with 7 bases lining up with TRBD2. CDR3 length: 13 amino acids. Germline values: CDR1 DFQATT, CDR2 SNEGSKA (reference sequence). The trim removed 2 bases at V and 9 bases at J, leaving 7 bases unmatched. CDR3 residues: CSARPRGDTEQFF. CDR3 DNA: TGCAGTGCTAGACCCCGGGGGGATACTGAGCAGTTCTTC.

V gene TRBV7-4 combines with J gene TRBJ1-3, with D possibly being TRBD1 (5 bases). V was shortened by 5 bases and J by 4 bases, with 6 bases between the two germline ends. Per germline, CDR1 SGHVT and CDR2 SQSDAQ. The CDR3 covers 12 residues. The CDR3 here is CASSEGGNTIYF. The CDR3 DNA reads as TGTGCCAGCAGCGAGGGGGGAAACACCATATATTTT.

DNA for the CDR3: TGCGCCAGCAGCCCTTGGATTTCCTACAATGAGCAGTTCTTC. Encoded protein: CASSPWISYNEQFF. The chain is built from TRBV4-3 and TRBJ2-1, with D uncertain. The CDR3 spans 14 residues. Germline CDR1 is LGHNA and CDR2 is YSLEER. With 4 bases removed from V and 1 base from J, the gap between germline ends came to 8 bases.

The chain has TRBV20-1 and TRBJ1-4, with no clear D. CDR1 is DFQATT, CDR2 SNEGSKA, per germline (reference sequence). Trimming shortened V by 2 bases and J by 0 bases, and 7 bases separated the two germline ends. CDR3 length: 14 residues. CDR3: CSARNIATNEKLFF. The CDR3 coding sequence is TGCAGTGCTAGAAACATCGCAACTAATGAAAAACTGTTTTTT.

The CDR3 DNA follows: TGTGCCAGCATATGGGGAAGACAGGGGAGCTCCTACAATGAGCAGTTCTTC. Translation gives CASIWGRQGSSYNEQFF. The chain carries TRBV2 and TRBJ2-1, with 8 bases identical to TRBD1. The CDR3 has 17 residues. From germline, CDR1 is SNHLY and CDR2 FYNNEI. The junction had 11 bases not matched to a gene; V was cut back by 7 bases and J by 0 bases.

The CDR3 nucleotides are TGTGCCAGCAGTTTAGGGGTCGTGAGGCCAGATACGCAGTATTTT. Protein: CASSLGVVRPDTQYF. The rearrangement uses TRBV27 and TRBJ2-3; D gene unclear. Per the germline V gene, CDR1 is MNHEY and CDR2 is SMNVEV (reference sequence). This CDR3 spans 15 amino acids. The V end lost 2 bases, the J end lost 4 bases, and 13 bases lay between the germline ends.

DNA of the CDR3: TGTGCCAGTAGAGACGAGACTCGCATGAAGTTCTTC. Amino acids: CASRDETRMKFF. The chain uses TRBV11-2 and TRBJ2-1; D is unclear. Germline CDR1 reads SGHAT; CDR2 reads FQNNGV. V was clipped by 9 bases and J by 14 bases, with 20 bases between them. The CDR3 covers 12 residues.

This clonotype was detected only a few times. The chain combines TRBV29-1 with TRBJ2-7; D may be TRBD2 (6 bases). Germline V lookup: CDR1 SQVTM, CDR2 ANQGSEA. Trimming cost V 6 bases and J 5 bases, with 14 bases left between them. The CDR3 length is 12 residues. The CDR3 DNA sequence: TGCAGCGTCTCTGGCGGAGGGGACGAGCAGTACTTC. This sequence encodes CSVSGGGDEQYF.